The next 10 T cell receptor beta chains were all read from a single sample in a study of glioma-infiltrating T cells after dendritic cell vaccination. Profiling relied on immunoSEQ multiplex PCR, and the TCRdb table lists in-frame clones only, not all of them. The sample yields roughly 50,000 clones, 75% to 90% seen once. Time point described: after dendritic cell vaccination, including at tumor progression/relapse. The sequencing used blood, collected after dendritic cell vaccination. The receptors derive from a human donor with glioblastoma.

The rearrangement joins TRBV6-1 to TRBJ2-2; unclear D gene. Germline V CDR1 and CDR2: MNHNS, SASEGT. The ends were cut back, 4 bases at V and 4 bases at J, with 13 bases in the middle. This CDR3 has 15 residues. The CDR3: CASSVDTQITGELFF. In nucleotides, the CDR3 is TGTGCCAGCAGTGTAGACACGCAAATCACCGGGGAGCTGTTTTTT.

This clone was picked up one time. The gene calls are TRBV5-1 and TRBJ2-1; TRBD2 is a possible D gene (6 bases). The CDR3 sequence is 11 residues long. Looked up from germline, CDR1 is SGHRS and CDR2 is YFSETQ. Trimming left V 4 bases short and J 7 bases short, with 6 bases between. The CDR3 sequence is CASSLANEQFF. For the CDR3, the DNA is TGCGCCAGCAGCCTAGCGAATGAGCAGTTCTTC.

The chain links TRBV6-1 to TRBJ1-5; TRBD1 matches 9 bases. V was pared by 5 bases and J by 9 bases, with 8 bases of the junction left unmatched. This CDR3 has 14 residues. From germline, CDR1 is MNHNS and CDR2 SASEGT. CDR3 in DNA: TGTGCCAGCAGTATGGACAGGGGAATACGGCCCCAGCATTTT. Protein product: CASSMDRGIRPQHF.

The V and J genes are TRBV30 and TRBJ2-7; D possibly corresponds to TRBD2 (6 bases). Germline values: CDR1 GTSNPN, CDR2 SVGIG (reference sequence). Trimming left V 3 bases short and J 0 bases short, with 12 bases between. This CDR3 spans 14 amino acids. DNA of the CDR3: TGTGCCTGGAGGCGGGTCGGGGGCTCCTACGAGCAGTACTTC. Translating it yields CAWRRVGGSYEQYF.

This clone was seen only once. The gene calls are TRBV7-6 and TRBJ2-7; the D gene is possibly TRBD1 (5 bases). Between the trimmed V and J ends, which lost 5 bases and 2 bases, there was a span of 16 bases. CDR1 and CDR2 from the germline V gene are SGHVS and FNYEAQ. The CDR3 length is 15 residues. The CDR3 coding sequence is TGTGCCAGCAGCCGTACAGCCTCGGACACCTACGAGCAGTACTTC. The encoded protein is CASSRTASDTYEQYF.

The chain is built from TRBV4-1 and TRBJ1-3, with TRBD1 matching over 9 bases. This CDR3 contains 15 residues. V shed 3 bases, J shed 0 bases, and the junction held 0 bases outside the gene matches. CDR1 and CDR2 (germline): MGHRA, YSYEKL. The DNA for the CDR3 is TGCGCCAGCAGCCAGGACAGGGGCTCTGGAAACACCATATATTTT. Amino acid sequence: CASSQDRGSGNTIYF.

This clone was recorded a few times. In nucleotides, the CDR3 is TGTGCCAGAAGCTGCCGGGACAGGGAATTGGATACGCAGTATTTT. As protein: CARSCRDRELDTQYF. The J gene is TRBJ2-3, the V gene TRBV5-3, with TRBD1 matching over 9 bases. TRBV5-3 is flagged as an ORF with uncertain function. V was pared by 3 bases and J by 6 bases, with 8 bases of the junction left unmatched. The CDR3 has 15 residues.

J is TRBJ2-7 and V is TRBV5-4, with 8 bases fitting TRBD2. Looked up from germline, CDR1 is SGHNT and CDR2 is YYREEE (reference sequence). Trimming took 3 bases from V and 7 from J; bases not matched to a gene: 12. The CDR3 covers 15 residues. The CDR3 DNA sequence: TGTGCCAGCAGCTCGGGGGGGCAGGGAGTACCAGAGCAGTACTTC. The encoded protein is CASSSGGQGVPEQYF.

The chain recombines TRBV7-2 with TRBJ1-1, with D possibly being TRBD1 (6 bases). The CDR3 runs to 14 residues. Between the trimmed V and J ends, which lost 8 bases and 0 bases, there was a span of 13 bases. The germline V gene encodes CDR1 SGHTA and CDR2 FQGNSA. The CDR3 loop is CASAGGSLNTEAFF. Here the CDR3 DNA reads TGTGCCAGCGCGGGGGGCAGCCTGAACACTGAAGCTTTCTTT.

The rearrangement links TRBV11-1 to TRBJ1-2; 7 bases map to TRBD1. The CDR3 runs to 15 residues. Germline V CDR1 and CDR2: SGHAT, FQDESV (reference sequence). Trimming at V came to 3 bases and at J to 2 bases, leaving 6 bases not matched to a gene. The CDR3 region is CASSLHRGWNYGYTF. The CDR3 region has the DNA TGTGCCAGCAGCTTGCACAGGGGTTGGAACTATGGCTACACCTTC.